This T cell receptor (beta chain) derives from a study of T-cell reconstitution after alpha-beta-depleted transplantation in children (dated by TCRdb to about 2016). Study-wide context: The study quantitatively tracked T-cell immune reconstitution after TCRalphabeta/CD19-depleted allogeneic hematopoietic cell transplantation in children using TCR repertoire profiling.

Preparation of the library involved PCR. Sequencing was carried out with an Illumina HiSeq 2500. To normalize quantification of the TCRbeta repertoire, the TCR libraries were built with molecular barcoding that relied on unique molecular identifiers. Starting from the raw public reads, TCRdb applied fastp trimming at Q25, assembled clones with MiXCR and retained in-frame beta chains. All rows with the same CDR3 protein become a single entry with the most common DNA and genes. The table for this sample lists nearly 350,000 distinct CDR3 sequences; about 17% of them were counted only once. Approximately 44% of the sample rests with the top ten. The study at large found these results: The apparently early alphabetaT-cell count recovery about two months after transplant was reportedly dependent on only several hundred rapidly expanded clones derived from non-depleted graft cells. Hyperexpanded clone frequencies declined over subsequent months; after one year, T-cell counts and TCRbeta diversity were mostly attributed to newly produced T cells. In some patients, the high TCRbeta diversity seen at day 60 was put down to recipient T cells and intrathymic progenitors that had survived conditioning.

The intended sense of this specimen's treatment or condition label: allogeneic hematopoietic cell transplantation with graft depleted of TCRalphabeta T cells and CD19 B cells. Transplant recipients were children who received TCRalphabeta/CD19-depleted allogeneic hematopoietic cell grafts. This clonotype has a handful of counts. Which antigen it targets is not known. The record has no base qualities; no much larger clone is one base away. The germline ends are 17 bases apart after V is trimmed by 5 bases and J by 3 bases. The CDR3, cysteine through phenylalanine, is 15 amino acids long. This entry keeps only the CDR3 DNA: 45 bases, framed from base 1. In the germline V gene, CDR1 corresponds to MDHEN and CDR2 to SYDVKM.

This TCR derives from a male patient between 2 and 10 years old who had a stem cell transplant for acute lymphoblastic leukemia, so the T cells may come from the graft donor. Here the chain combines TRBV28 and TRBJ2-7; the D segment cannot be called with confidence. The material sequenced was PBMCs, mostly from graft donor cells, taken 360 days after TCRalphabeta/CD19-depleted stem cell transplant. The CDR3 reads as follows: CASSASLGLNYEQYF. The DNA sequence is as follows: TGTGCCAGCAGTGCGTCGCTCGGGTTGAACTACGAGCAGTACTTC.